The 22 T cell receptor beta chains reported below all come from one sample, sequenced in a study of T-cell memory formation after mild COVID-19. TCRdb recomputed calls from the 5' RACE reads with MiXCR, one row per CDR3 protein. This table has about 320,000 distinct CDR3 sequences, around an eighth appearing once. Sequences were obtained from PBMCs or a T cell subset sorted from them (not recorded which). Receptors were obtained from a man younger than 35 who had mild COVID-19 (a few samples of this study predate the infection). Cell type and time point are not known.

The gene calls are TRBV20-1 and TRBJ2-5, with 10 bases aligning to TRBD2. V shed 6 bases and J 5 bases; nucleotides not matched to a gene: 9. The CDR3 totals 14 residues. Germline V gene data show CDR1 as DFQATT and CDR2 as SNEGSKA (reference sequence). CDR3 sequence reads: CSASLAGDLETQYF. CDR3 in DNA: TGCAGTGCCTCCCTAGCGGGGGATCTGGAGACCCAGTACTTC.

This clonotype was observed a few times. The chain is built from TRBV12-3 or TRBV12-4 and TRBJ2-3; a weak D match, TRBD2 (6 bases). This CDR3 has 12 residues. V was trimmed by 3 bases and J by 8 bases, leaving 9 bases between them. In DNA, the CDR3 is TGTGCCAGCAGTTTGACTAGGTTTACGCAGTATTTT. Amino acid sequence: CASSLTRFTQYF.

This clonotype was recorded a few times. This chain links TRBV7-2 with TRBJ1-5, with unresolved D. The CDR3 has 14 residues. Germline CDR1 reads SGHTA; CDR2 reads FQGNSA. The V gene lost 1 base and the J gene lost 0 bases, with 4 bases spanning the gap. CDR3 region: CASSLVVSNQPQHF. CDR3 DNA: TGTGCCAGCAGCTTAGTGGTTAGCAATCAGCCCCAGCATTTT.

The V and J genes are TRBV20-1 and TRBJ1-6; unclear D gene. The V end lost 6 bases, the J end lost 0 bases, and 9 bases lay between the germline ends. Germline V gene data show CDR1 as DFQATT and CDR2 as SNEGSKA (reference sequence). This CDR3 has 14 residues. The CDR3 bases are TGCAGTGCCCCAGGATCCTCCTATAATTCACCCCTCCACTTT. Protein sequence: CSAPGSSYNSPLHF.

The chain carries TRBV9 and TRBJ2-3; perhaps D is TRBD1 or TRBD2 (5 bases each). With 2 bases removed from V and 7 bases from J, the gap between germline ends came to 11 bases. Germline CDR1 is SGDLS and CDR2 is YYNGEE. There are 13 residues in the CDR3. CDR3 sequence (DNA): TGTGCCAGCAGCGTGGGGGTGGGAAATACGCAGTATTTT. The encoded protein is CASSVGVGNTQYF.

The genes are TRBV4-3 and TRBJ1-2; D not certain. Germline CDR1 reads LGHNA; CDR2 reads YSLEER. The V and J ends lost 0 bases and 7 bases respectively, with 12 bases between them. This CDR3 is built from 14 residues. CDR3 nucleotides: TGCGCCAGCAGCCAAGATGAACAATCTGGTGGCTACACCTTC. This codes for CASSQDEQSGGYTF.

This clonotype was detected many times. This rearrangement joins TRBV6-2 or TRBV6-3 to TRBJ2-2; D is possibly TRBD2 (6 bases). V lost 3 bases and J 5 bases, leaving 10 bases between the germline ends. Per germline, CDR1 MNHEY and CDR2 SVGEGT. The CDR3 consists of 14 residues. CDR3 protein: CASSYNRGTGELFF. DNA of the CDR3: TGTGCCAGCAGTTATAATCGGGGGACCGGGGAGCTGTTTTTT.

This clonotype was detected ten times or more. The gene calls are TRBV19 and TRBJ1-1, with D tentatively TRBD1 (5 bases). The CDR3 runs to 14 residues. Germline V CDR1 and CDR2: LNHDA, SQIVND (reference sequence). The V end lost 6 bases, the J end lost 5 bases, and 16 bases lay between the germline ends. The CDR3 bases are TGTGCCAGTAGCCTCACCCCAGGGAATACTGAAGCTTTCTTT. Amino acids: CASSLTPGNTEAFF.

This clonotype was found a few times. The chain employs TRBV7-3 and TRBJ2-1; possibly TRBD1 for D (6 bases). V dropped 2 bases and J dropped 9 bases, with 23 bases sitting between them. The CDR3 is made up of 17 amino acids. CDR1 and CDR2 (germline): SGHTA, FQGTGA. In DNA, the CDR3 is TGTGCCAGCAGCTTACTGGGGAACAGTGGGGGCCAGGGTGAGCAGTTCTTC. Amino acid sequence: CASSLLGNSGGQGEQFF.

In this sample, this clonotype turned up a few times. V usage is TRBV5-1 and J usage is TRBJ2-1; D assignment may be TRBD1 or TRBD2 (5 bases each). CDR3 length equals 13 residues. Germline V gene sequence: CDR1 SGHRS, CDR2 YFSETQ. V gave up 5 bases and J gave up 7 bases, with 13 bases separating them. For the CDR3, the DNA is TGCGCCAGCAGACGGGACCTCGAAAATGAGCAGTTCTTC. Its protein is CASRRDLENEQFF.

V gene TRBV9 combines with J gene TRBJ2-5; 9 nucleotides align to TRBD1. Germline trimming cut 0 bases from V and 3 bases from J; bases unmatched to any gene: 0. CDR1 and CDR2 (germline): SGDLS, YYNGEE. The CDR3 has 14 residues. Written as DNA, the CDR3 is TGTGCCAGCAGCGTAGGACAGGGGGAAGAGACCCAGTACTTC. Its translation: CASSVGQGEETQYF.

This clonotype was recorded many times. This sequence joins TRBV7-2 and TRBJ2-1; D may be TRBD2 (5 bases). V was pared by 4 bases and J by 10 bases, with 8 bases between. Germline loops: CDR1 SGHTA, CDR2 FQGNSA. The CDR3 extends over 11 amino acids. CDR3 protein: CASSSSREQFF. In DNA form, the CDR3 reads TGTGCCAGCAGCTCTAGCCGGGAGCAGTTCTTC.

This clonotype has a handful of counts. The chain combines TRBV5-1 with TRBJ2-3, with D perhaps TRBD2 (6 bases). Deletions cut 1 base from V and 1 base from J, with 13 bases between. The CDR3 consists of 16 residues. The germline V gene encodes CDR1 SGHRS and CDR2 YFSETQ. As DNA, the CDR3 is TGCGCCAGCAGCTTGATCCGGGGGTCCGGCACAGATACGCAGTATTTT. Amino acids: CASSLIRGSGTDTQYF.

This chain joins TRBV5-1 and TRBJ1-2; possible D gene TRBD1, 5 bases. The CDR3 has 15 amino acids. Germline CDR1 reads SGHRS; CDR2 reads YFSETQ. V lost 5 bases, J lost 4 bases, and 18 bases lay in between. The CDR3 DNA is TGCGCCAGCAGAGACTCCGGGGGGAATCTCTATGGCTACACCTTC. Its protein product is CASRDSGGNLYGYTF.

This clonotype was picked up a small number of times. This chain uses TRBV6-5 with TRBJ1-1, with D hard to call. This CDR3 has 14 residues. V lost 4 bases to trimming and J lost 1 base, with 10 bases between them. Germline CDR1 is MNHEY and CDR2 is SVGAGI. The CDR3 nucleotides are TGTGCCAGCAGTTTTCTCCCACAGAACACTGAAGCTTTCTTT. Protein sequence: CASSFLPQNTEAFF.

This clonotype was recorded once. The rearrangement uses TRBV10-3 and TRBJ1-1; D is possibly TRBD1 (5 bases). Germline CDR1 reads ENHRY; CDR2 reads SYGVKD. The CDR3 covers 18 residues. Trimming stripped 4 bases from V and 0 bases from J, with 21 bases between. For the CDR3, the DNA is TGTGCCATCAGTGGGGGCCCCCAGGGCAATGCTATGAACACTGAAGCTTTCTTT. It specifies CAISGGPQGNAMNTEAFF.

This sequence joins TRBV3-1 and TRBJ1-2, with 7 bases lining up with TRBD1. CDR3 length equals 16 residues. Looked up from germline, CDR1 is LGHDT and CDR2 is YNNKEL (reference sequence). The J segment lost 2 bases and the V segment lost 5 bases, leaving 11 bases of the junction unmatched. CDR3 bases: TGTGCCAGCAGCGCCGCTCAGGGGGGAACAAACTATGGCTACACCTTC. It codes for CASSAAQGGTNYGYTF.

This clonotype was counted only a few times. The CDR3 reads CASQRGTQYF. As DNA, the CDR3 is TGTGCCAGCCAGCGGGGGACCCAGTACTTC. The rearrangement joins TRBV7-9 to TRBJ2-5; 7 nucleotides agree with TRBD2. Germline V lookup: CDR1 SEHNR, CDR2 FQNEAQ (reference sequence). J lost 7 bases, V lost 8 bases, and 1 base had no gene match. CDR3 size: 10 residues.

This clonotype appeared many times. This chain links TRBV10-3 with TRBJ2-7; D unresolved. The CDR3 length is 11 residues. Looked up from germline, CDR1 is ENHRY and CDR2 is SYGVKD. V shed 5 bases and J shed 3 bases, with 5 bases lying between them. This CDR3 is CAISQLYEQYF. In DNA, the CDR3 is TGTGCCATCAGTCAGCTCTACGAGCAGTACTTC.

The chain couples TRBV12-3 or TRBV12-4 to TRBJ2-1; D perhaps matches TRBD1 (6 bases). V gave up 3 bases and J gave up 0 bases, with 21 bases separating them. This CDR3 spans 19 amino acids. CDR3 nucleotides: TGTGCCAGCAGTTTTGTGTTTCGGGCACAGGGAAGCTCCTACAATGAGCAGTTCTTC. Its protein is CASSFVFRAQGSSYNEQFF.

This clonotype was seen a handful of times. The gene calls are TRBV12-3 or TRBV12-4 and TRBJ2-1; D tentatively reads TRBD1 or TRBD2 (6 bases each). The CDR3 has 16 amino acids. Trimming shortened V by 6 bases and J by 3 bases, and 18 bases separated the two germline ends. The CDR3 DNA follows: TGTGCCAGCAGAGAGGGGGGCAATCCGATCTACAATGAGCAGTTCTTC. Translated, it gives CASREGGNPIYNEQFF.

This clonotype was picked up a small number of times. The chain joins TRBV4-3 to TRBJ1-2, with D possibly being TRBD1 (5 bases). V lost 4 bases and J 3 bases, leaving 15 bases between the germline ends. The CDR3 has 15 residues. CDR1 and CDR2 from the germline V gene are LGHNA and YSLEER. The CDR3, as DNA: TGCGCCAGCAGCCTTAGACAGACCTTAGACTATGGCTACACCTTC. Encoded protein: CASSLRQTLDYGYTF.